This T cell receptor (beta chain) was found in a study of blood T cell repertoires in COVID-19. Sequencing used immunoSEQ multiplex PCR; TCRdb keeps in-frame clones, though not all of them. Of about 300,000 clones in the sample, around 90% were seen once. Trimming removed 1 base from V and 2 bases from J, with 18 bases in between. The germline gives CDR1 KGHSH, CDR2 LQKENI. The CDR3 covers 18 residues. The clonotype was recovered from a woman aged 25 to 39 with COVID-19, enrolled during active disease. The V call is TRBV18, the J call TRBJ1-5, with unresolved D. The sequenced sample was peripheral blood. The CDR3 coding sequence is TGTGCCAGCTCACCACGAGGTCTCCCGGAGGTTGGCAATCAGCCCCAGCATTTT. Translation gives CASSPRGLPEVGNQPQHF.